This TCR beta chain was profiled in a study of shared clonotypes between healthy human individuals. Overall study findings and caveats: Sampling covered blood only; tissue repertoires likely differ. Relative to memory subsets, naive subsets generally showed larger estimated richness.

Clones were read by immunoSEQ multiplex PCR, and TCRdb kept only the in-frame ones, dropping some. This table has approximately 1,000,000 clones, approximately 80% appearing once. The CDR3 contains 13 residues. Trimming removed 2 bases from V and 4 bases from J, with 8 bases in between. Germline V gene lookup returns CDR1 SGHTA and CDR2 FQGTGA. HIV-negative, healthy adults without recent acute infections or vaccinations were the donors. Splitting the CD4+ cells yielded a CD45RA+ naive subset and a CD45RA-negative memory subset. With regard to this clone: Its specificity is not known.

This receptor was obtained from a man younger than 35 in good health. Some clones in this sample may be carry-over from other donors' samples. The rearrangement joins TRBV7-3 to TRBJ1-1; D not certain. The specimen was memory CD4+ T cells from PBMCs. The subset here: CD45RA-negative fraction. Written as DNA, the CDR3 is TGTGCCAGCAGCTTATCGGGATCCACTGAAGCTTTCTTT. It codes for CASSLSGSTEAFF.